This TCR beta chain was found in a study of blood T cell repertoires in acute mononucleosis (dated by TCRdb to about 2020). Regarding the complete study: Convalescent samples were collected 5 to 8 months after the acute presentation, representing the memory response. A mean blood EBV load of around 4 log10 genome copies per million B cells was observed during acute infection, and a mean blood EBV load of around 2.6 was observed at convalescence. Overall study results and their limits: Because only a fraction of each donor's blood was analyzed, sampling error might partly account for the low clonotype overlap between the acute and convalescent samples. For BRLF1 (YVL-BR), a dominant role in TCR repertoire selection was played by TCRalpha CDR3 motifs, whereas only a minimal role was played by TCRbeta. Only a few donors were included in the cohort, so group averages were based on very few individuals. Although only 8% to 9.5% of unique acute clonotypes carried over into convalescence, these persisting clonotypes made up most of the response, and the remainder were seemingly replaced by new, diverse de novo clonotypes.

For TCR profiling, total RNA from at least 9,000 sorted tetramer+ CD8 T cells was reverse transcribed into cDNA. PCR with primers that anneal to V and J regions amplified CDR3 regions and added unique molecular identifiers to track templates. Profiling of the TCRalpha and TCRbeta chains was done on the immunoSEQ platform, including the sequencing and error-correction standards of that platform. Per the original workflow: Clonal copy numbers were corrected for sequencing and PCR errors, and CDR3s were defined according to IMGT conventions. Analysis was limited to productive rearrangements and used immunoSEQ Analyzer versions 2.0 and 3.0, and gene-pairing frequencies were further processed in Microsoft Excel. V-J pairings were visualized as Circos plots, and CDR3 motifs were found with MEME plus a custom motifSearch program. The OLGA algorithm was used to calculate the probability of generation of TCR sequences. Clonotypes seen at both visits were called persistent; those seen only acutely were nonpersistent; those seen only at convalescence were de novo. A public TCR was defined as an amino acid clonotype used by more than one donor. Sourced from immuneACCESS, this table was stored by TCRdb with only in-frame sequences that have V and J called. A share of the clones is absent; for the studies checked, an unresolved V gene accounts for under half, and the remainder has no known explanation. For V, J and clone size, that table is used; D and trimming come from the DNA. The sample table records 1,500 to 2,000 clones; around 20% of these occur just once. Roughly 27% of the sample is taken by the ten largest.

Sequences MNHEY (CDR1) and SMNVEV (CDR2) are obtained from the germline V gene (reference sequence). The CDR3 spans 17 residues, from the cysteine through the phenylalanine. CDR3 DNA only is kept here, 51 bases in frame from base 1. V is pared back by 5 bases and J by 1 base, with 18 bases lying between the germline termini. In this sample, this clone turned up many times. No much larger clone exists at a distance of one base, and base qualities are not known. The time point label of this sample denotes: convalescence about 6 months (5-8 months) after acute presentation (visit 7). The study tracked CD8 T cell responses to two immunodominant EBV epitopes, BRLF1 109 (YVL-BR) and BMLF1 280 (GLC-BM), over primary infection. Primary EBV infection was indicated by a positive serum heterophile antibody test and EBV viral capsid antigen-specific IgM. Magnetic positive selection (MACS) was first used to enrich total CD8 T cells from PBMCs. A FACSAria III was used to sort live CD3+ CD8+ tetramer+ cells to a purity above 85%. A PE-conjugated tetramer loaded with the BRLF1 109-117 peptide was used to sort the cells. At both acute infection and convalescence, EBV epitope-specific CD8 T cells were tetramer-sorted, and the TCR repertoires of those cells were deep-sequenced directly ex vivo. Three people aged roughly 18 to 30 with clinical acute infectious mononucleosis and laboratory evidence of primary EBV infection were used as donors. Heparinized peripheral blood was drawn at clinical presentation with mononucleosis symptoms and again about 6 months later. Ficoll-Paque density gradient centrifugation was used to isolate PBMCs.

Recombination linked TRBV27 to TRBJ2-1; a weak D assignment points to TRBD2 (7 bases agree). The receptor was derived from a woman in her late teens or twenties with infectious mononucleosis caused by EBV. The specimen was EBV YVL epitope tetramer+ CD8+ T cells sorted from PBMCs, collected during convalescence from infectious mononucleosis. Read against the paper, the sample's cell subset or site label means: CD8 T cells binding a tetramer with EBV BRLF1 109-117 peptide (YVL-BR). CDR3 reads: CASSPLTGGESYNEQFF. The DNA is TGTGCCAGCAGTCCCCTCACGGGGGGCGAATCCTACAATGAGCAGTTCTTC.